This passage covers 16 T cell receptor beta chains from one sample sequenced in a study of blood T cell repertoires in COVID-19. The table came from immunoSEQ multiplex PCR; TCRdb's copy has only in-frame clones and leaves some out. The sample shows about 130,000 clones, about 85% of them seen only once. The specimen was peripheral blood. The receptors derive from a woman between 70 and 85 years old with COVID-19, enrolled during active disease.

This chain uses TRBV5-8 with TRBJ2-7; 9 bases match TRBD1. Germline CDR1 and CDR2: SGHTS and YDEGEE. V lost 3 bases and J lost 3; bases outside the gene matches: 4. The CDR3 contains 14 residues. The CDR3 loop is CASSSGTGIYEQYF. The CDR3 DNA reads as TGTGCCAGCAGCTCGGGGACAGGGATCTACGAGCAGTACTTC.

This clone occurred once. The chain employs TRBV27 and TRBJ1-1, with D unresolved. Looked up from germline, CDR1 is MNHEY and CDR2 is SMNVEV (reference sequence). The CDR3 sequence is 13 residues long. V dropped 1 base and J dropped 0 bases, with 3 bases sitting between them. DNA for the CDR3: TGTGCCAGCAGTTTATGGCTGAACACTGAAGCTTTCTTT. This sequence encodes CASSLWLNTEAFF.

The chain carries TRBV4-1 and TRBJ1-2; 12 bases are shared with TRBD1. CDR1 is MGHRA and CDR2 is YSYEKL in the germline V gene. V lost 0 bases and J lost 1; bases outside the gene matches: 9. The CDR3 is made up of 19 amino acids. CDR3 coding DNA: TGCGCCAGCAGCCAAGACTGGGACAGGGGGCGACGCAATAACTATGGCTACACCTTC. It encodes CASSQDWDRGRRNNYGYTF.

This clone was seen once. The chain joins TRBV19 to TRBJ2-6, with D unresolved. The germline gives CDR1 LNHDA, CDR2 SQIVND (reference sequence). V gave up 5 bases and J gave up 1 base, with 12 bases separating them. The CDR3 contains 16 residues. CDR3 loop: CASSQFTVSGANVLTF. In nucleotides, the CDR3 is TGTGCCAGTAGTCAATTTACAGTTTCTGGGGCCAACGTCCTGACTTTC.

This clone was counted a few times. The chain links TRBV2 to TRBJ1-5; no clear D gene. CDR3 size: 12 residues. The germline V and J ends were trimmed by 6 bases and 4 bases, with 7 bases remaining between them. Germline CDR1 reads SNHLY; CDR2 reads FYNNEI. The CDR3 sequence: CASRRHNQPQHF. The CDR3 nucleotides are TGTGCCAGCAGGAGACATAATCAGCCCCAGCATTTT. Variable domain in full (rest from reference TRBV2 and TRBJ1-5): EPEVTQTPSHQVTQMGQEVILRCVPISNHLYFYWYRQILGQKVEFLVSFYNNEISEKSEIFDDQFSVERPDGSNFTLKIRSTKLEDSAMYFCASRRHNQPQHFGDGTRLSIL.

The chain has TRBV25-1 and TRBJ1-1; 8 nucleotides match TRBD1. The CDR3 is 16 amino acids. Germline assignment: CDR1 MGHDK and CDR2 SYGVNS. The trim removed 1 base at V and 4 bases at J, leaving 8 bases unmatched. CDR3 region: CASSELQGEAITEAFF. The CDR3 region has the DNA TGTGCCAGCAGTGAATTACAGGGGGAGGCGATCACTGAAGCTTTCTTT.

The chain combines TRBV2 with TRBJ1-6; TRBD1 agrees at 11 bases. V lost 10 bases, J lost 8 bases, and 7 bases stayed unmatched. Germline V gene sequence: CDR1 SNHLY, CDR2 FYNNEI. The CDR3 consists of 14 residues. The CDR3 sequence is CATRTGGVDSPLHF. In nucleotides, the CDR3 is TGTGCCACCCGGACAGGGGGCGTTGATTCACCCCTCCACTTT.

The chain recombines TRBV10-3 with TRBJ1-1; tentatively, D is TRBD1 (5 bases). The length of the CDR3 is 16 residues. CDR1 ENHRY and CDR2 SYGVKD come from the germline V gene. Trimming left V 4 bases short and J 3 bases short, with 18 bases between. The CDR3 loop reads CAISAREGWGDTEAFF. The CDR3 region has the DNA TGTGCCATCAGTGCCCGCGAAGGTTGGGGGGACACTGAAGCTTTCTTT.

V gene TRBV19 combines with J gene TRBJ1-3; D may be TRBD1 (5 bases). CDR1 LNHDA and CDR2 SQIVND come from the germline V gene (reference sequence). Trimming removed 9 bases from V and 0 bases from J, with 12 bases in between. The CDR3 consists of 14 residues. The CDR3 here is CASSRENSGNTIYF. The CDR3 nucleotides read TGTGCCAGCTCCAGGGAAAACTCTGGAAACACCATATATTTT.

CDR3 DNA: TGTGCCAGCAGTCCCCGGGACATACGCAATCAGCCCCAGCATTTT. Encoded protein: CASSPRDIRNQPQHF. The chain recombines TRBV27 with TRBJ1-5; tentative D call: TRBD1 (6 bases). The CDR3 runs to 15 residues. With 5 bases removed from V and 2 bases from J, the gap between germline ends came to 13 bases. Germline V gene data show CDR1 as MNHEY and CDR2 as SMNVEV (reference sequence).

The chain uses TRBV7-9 and TRBJ1-1, with a tentative D call TRBD1 (5 bases). This CDR3 comprises 11 residues. The ends were cut back, 5 bases at V and 8 bases at J, with 9 bases in the middle. Per germline, CDR1 SEHNR and CDR2 FQNEAQ (reference sequence). The CDR3 DNA is TGTGCCAGCAGCGACAGCGCCGAAGCTTTCTTT. It specifies CASSDSAEAFF.

Notes on this clone: The identical CDR3 is also encoded by other nucleotide sequences in the sample. The chain employs TRBV7-2 and TRBJ1-2; D gene unclear. Trimming took 0 bases from V and 3 from J, leaving 8 bases between them. This CDR3 is 14 amino acids long. Per germline, CDR1 SGHTA and CDR2 FQGNSA. CDR3 sequence: CASSLAGRDYGYTF. DNA for the CDR3: TGTGCCAGCAGCTTAGCGGGGAGAGACTATGGCTACACCTTC.

The chain joins TRBV7-3 to TRBJ2-7, with D perhaps TRBD1 (6 bases). The CDR3 is made up of 14 amino acids. The V and J ends lost 5 bases and 4 bases respectively, with 15 bases between them. The germline gives CDR1 SGHTA, CDR2 FQGTGA. CDR3: CASSLRTDLYEQYF. CDR3 nucleotide sequence: TGTGCCAGCAGCCTAAGGACAGACCTGTACGAGCAGTACTTC.

The V call is TRBV5-6, the J call TRBJ1-1; TRBD1 matches 10 bases. Germline V gene data show CDR1 as SGHDT and CDR2 as YYEEEE. V shed 5 bases, J shed 0 bases, and the junction held 10 bases outside the gene matches. The CDR3 sequence is 17 residues long. The CDR3 sequence is CASRSTGTGAVNTEAFF. Written as DNA, the CDR3 is TGTGCCAGCAGATCCACCGGGACAGGGGCGGTGAACACTGAAGCTTTCTTT.

The chain employs TRBV6-1 and TRBJ1-6; D is ambiguous. The V and J ends lost 0 bases and 7 bases respectively, with 16 bases between them. Germline V gene data show CDR1 as MNHNS and CDR2 as SASEGT. The CDR3 totals 17 residues. This CDR3 is CASSEALRVGGNSPLHF. The CDR3 DNA reads as TGTGCCAGCAGTGAAGCGCTAAGAGTAGGCGGAAATTCACCCCTCCACTTT.

The chain couples TRBV27 to TRBJ2-7, with 7 bases identical to TRBD2. V shed 6 bases and J 3 bases; nucleotides not matched to a gene: 5. The CDR3 is 13 residues long. Germline CDR1 and CDR2: MNHEY and SMNVEV (reference sequence). The CDR3 reads CASRASGGYEQYF. In DNA, the CDR3 is TGTGCCAGCAGGGCTAGCGGCGGCTACGAGCAGTACTTC.